This T cell receptor (beta chain) was profiled in a study of blood T cell repertoires in COVID-19. Per the original methods: Estimated nucleated cell counts came from reference gene primer amplification. Profiled with immunoSEQ multiplex PCR; TCRdb holds only in-frame clones, not every one. The V and J calls and the clone size are those of that table, but D and trimming were determined from the DNA. Of some 180,000 clones detected, approximately 90% appear once; the ten largest clones hold around a fifth. The receptor's source is a man aged 60 to 69 with active or convalescent COVID-19. Specimen: peripheral blood.

The chain's CDR3 is CAWSPGQSWEKLFF. The DNA of the CDR3 is TGTGCCTGGAGCCCCGGACAGTCTTGGGAAAAACTGTTTTTT. This chain links TRBV30 with TRBJ1-4; a weak D match, TRBD1 (6 bases). In germline, CDR1 is GTSNPN, CDR2 SVGIG (reference sequence). The CDR3 sequence is 14 residues long. Trimming took 3 bases from V and 8 from J, leaving 16 bases between them.